This T cell receptor (beta chain) derives from a study of CD8+CD57+ T cells in acquired aplastic anemia. Overall study context: The mean DNA yield obtained from sorted CD4+ and CD8+ cells came to 3 to 3.5 ug. General study points: Comparison of patients with controls identified around 28 shared CD8+ CDR3 sequences.

Genomic DNA, the template, was used for profiling of the TCR beta VDJ and CDR3. TCRdb ran MiXCR on the reads and lists one entry per CDR3 protein. The sample holds 50,000 to 65,000 distinct CDR3 sequences, 50% to 70% seen once. The CDR3 has 14 residues. CDR1 and CDR2 from the germline V gene are LNHDA and SQIVND (reference sequence). Trimming took off 3 bases at V and 4 bases at J, with 9 bases between the two ends. The table lists this clonotype with a few counts. Its target is unknown. Sequenced material: sorted CD4+, CD8+, or CD8+CD57+ T cells (not recorded which) from PBMCs. The rearrangement links TRBV19 to TRBJ2-2; D ambiguous. This TCR was sampled from a human donor in good health, serving as a control. CDR3 in amino acids: CASSIRSSTGELFF. Here the CDR3 DNA reads TGTGCCAGTAGTATTAGGAGTAGCACCGGGGAGCTGTTTTTT.